This T cell receptor (beta chain) derives from a study of blood T cell repertoires in COVID-19. Turning to the study itself: T cells, B-cell-depleted T cells, or PBMCs provided the cDNA or gDNA that served as material.

Source study methods: Reference gene primer amplification gave nucleated cell count estimates. The assay was immunoSEQ multiplex PCR, and TCRdb's table has in-frame clones only and misses some. V and J calls and clone size come straight from that table; D and trimming were deduced from the DNA. The data show approximately 240,000 clones, with more than 70% seen just once and approximately 2% held by the top ten. V lost 2 bases and J 7 bases, leaving 11 bases between the germline ends. The CDR3 has 13 residues. The sequence was obtained from a woman aged 35 to 49 who had recovered from COVID-19. The sequenced material came from peripheral blood. The chain is built from TRBV12-3 or TRBV12-4 and TRBJ1-2; maybe TRBD1 (6 bases). CDR3 DNA: TGTGCCAGCAGTTTAAGGGGGGGAGGTGGCTACACCTTC. Translating gives CASSLRGGGGYTF.